These 21 T cell receptor beta chains originate from one sample sequenced in a study of PD-L1 blockade in urothelial cancer. Using immunoSEQ multiplex PCR, the repertoire was profiled, and TCRdb retains in-frame clones only, with some absent. The sample yields about 81,000 clones, just under 85% seen once. The sample's time point: pretreatment peripheral blood. Sequencing used PBMCs, obtained around atezolizumab (anti-PD-L1) treatment. The receptor set was obtained from a man aged 40-49 years with urothelial cancer.

This chain connects TRBV11-2 to TRBJ1-1, with 9 bases aligning to TRBD1. The CDR3 sequence is 19 residues long. After removal of 5 bases from V and 1 base from J, the junction contained 17 bases not matched to a gene. In germline, CDR1 is SGHAT, CDR2 FQNNGV. CDR3 bases: TGTGCCAGCAGCCTCCAAGGGGGTGGGACAGGGTCCAGGAACACTGAAGCTTTCTTT. As protein: CASSLQGGGTGSRNTEAFF. Full variable domain (remainder filled in from reference TRBV11-2 and TRBJ1-1): EAGVAQSPRYKIIEKRQSVAFWCNPISGHATLYWYQQILGQGPKLLIQFQNNGVVDDSQLPKDRFSAERLKGVDSTLKIQPAKLEDSAVYLCASSLQGGGTGSRNTEAFFGQGTRLTVV.

CDR3 residues: CASSPLNTGELFF. Written as DNA, the CDR3 is TGTGCCAGCAGCCCCCTAAACACCGGGGAGCTGTTTTTT. The rearrangement joins TRBV27 to TRBJ2-2; the D is unclear. Trimming pared 6 bases from V and 2 bases from J, leaving 7 bases between. The CDR3 spans 13 residues. Germline CDR1 and CDR2: MNHEY and SMNVEV (reference sequence).

This rearrangement joins TRBV7-8 to TRBJ2-3; D remains ambiguous. With 3 bases removed from V and 3 bases from J, the gap between germline ends came to 13 bases. The germline CDR1 and CDR2 sequences are SGHVS and FQNEAQ. This CDR3 has 15 amino acids. Here the CDR3 reads CASSFLWQTTDTQYF. The CDR3 region has the DNA TGTGCCAGCAGCTTTTTATGGCAGACTACAGATACGCAGTATTTT.

This chain connects TRBV5-1 to TRBJ2-7; D possibly corresponds to TRBD1 (6 bases). Germline lookup yields CDR1 SGHRS and CDR2 YFSETQ. Trimming removed 3 bases at V and 5 bases at J, with 15 bases between. CDR3 length: 14 residues. DNA for the CDR3: TGCGCCAGCAGCTCAGACGGGGACATCGACGAGCAGTACTTC. Protein sequence: CASSSDGDIDEQYF.

This clone occurred a few times. The chain couples TRBV15 to TRBJ2-7; D perhaps matches TRBD1 (6 bases). V dropped 2 bases and J dropped 9 bases, with 23 bases sitting between them. This CDR3 has 16 amino acids. The germline V gene has CDR1 LNHNV and CDR2 YYDKDF (reference sequence). CDR3 DNA: TGTGCCACCAGCAGATCTGCTTCGGGGCAGGGGAGTAGGCAGTACTTC. Protein product: CATSRSASGQGSRQYF.

The CDR3 reads CASSPSGGRLSSYNEQFF. CDR3 DNA: TGTGCCAGCAGCCCGAGCGGCGGGAGATTGAGCTCCTACAATGAGCAGTTCTTC. The V gene is TRBV7-8, the J gene TRBJ2-1; 7 positions match TRBD2. V trimming: 5 bases; J trimming: 0 bases; junction bases outside the gene matches: 13. Germline lookup yields CDR1 SGHVS and CDR2 FQNEAQ. There are 18 residues in the CDR3.

The chain uses TRBV5-1 and TRBJ2-7, with D possibly being TRBD2 (5 bases). Per germline, CDR1 SGHRS and CDR2 YFSETQ. Deletions cut 6 bases from V and 2 bases from J, with 15 bases between. The CDR3 is 14 amino acids. The CDR3 nucleotides read TGCGCCAGCACCCGGAGCCGGGATGCCTACGAGCAGTACTTC. It yields the protein CASTRSRDAYEQYF.

V usage is TRBV27 and J usage is TRBJ2-1; 8 bases are a match to TRBD2. Per the germline V gene, CDR1 is MNHEY and CDR2 is SMNVEV (reference sequence). The CDR3 length is 14 residues. V gave up 3 bases and J gave up 7 bases; unmatched junction bases: 5. CDR3 sequence (DNA): TGTGCCAGCAGTTTGCTAGCGGGCAGTAATGAGCAGTTCTTC. The encoded protein is CASSLLAGSNEQFF.

The chain combines TRBV4-1 with TRBJ2-1; D is perhaps TRBD2 (6 bases). Trimming took off 4 bases at V and 3 bases at J, with 16 bases between the two ends. CDR3 length: 16 residues. Germline CDR1 is MGHRA and CDR2 is YSYEKL. CDR3 sequence: CASSPQWEEHYNEQFF. The CDR3, as DNA: TGCGCCAGCAGCCCCCAATGGGAGGAACACTACAATGAGCAGTTCTTC.

The V gene is TRBV9, the J gene TRBJ2-6; 9 bases map to TRBD2. This CDR3 contains 18 residues. The germline V gene encodes CDR1 SGDLS and CDR2 YYNGEE. V was pared by 4 bases and J by 0 bases, with 8 bases of the junction left unmatched. CDR3 sequence: CASSPRTSAGSGANVLTF. In DNA, the CDR3 is TGTGCCAGCAGCCCTCGGACTAGCGCCGGCTCTGGGGCCAACGTCCTGACTTTC.

The V and J genes are TRBV6-5 and TRBJ2-3, with unresolved D. Germline V gives CDR1 MNHEY, CDR2 SVGAGI. V lost 5 bases to trimming and J lost 1 base, with 10 bases between them. This CDR3 contains 14 residues. The CDR3 loop reads CASSNRVGTDTQYF. As DNA, the CDR3 is TGTGCCAGCAGTAACCGGGTCGGCACAGATACGCAGTATTTT.

The rearrangement links TRBV25-1 to TRBJ1-4; 9 bases match TRBD1. CDR1 and CDR2 (germline): MGHDK, SYGVNS. With 3 bases clipped from V and 8 bases from J, the junction kept 7 bases outside the gene matches. The CDR3 loop spans 15 amino acids. The chain's CDR3 is CASSDLGQGREKLFF. The CDR3 DNA is TGTGCCAGCAGTGATCTAGGACAGGGGAGGGAAAAACTGTTTTTT.

The chain carries TRBV29-1 and TRBJ2-5; possibly TRBD2 for D (5 bases). This CDR3 region has 11 residues. The V and J ends lost 4 bases and 5 bases respectively, with 8 bases between them. Germline lookup yields CDR1 SQVTM and CDR2 ANQGSEA. The CDR3 sequence is CSVGRSETQYF. The CDR3 DNA reads TGCAGCGTTGGGAGGAGTGAGACCCAGTACTTC.

This clone was observed once. The chain links TRBV7-9 to TRBJ2-7; the D gene is possibly TRBD2 (6 bases). V was cut by 0 bases and J by 4 bases, with 13 bases left in between. CDR1 and CDR2 from the germline V gene are SEHNR and FQNEAQ (reference sequence). This CDR3 is 15 amino acids long. Here the CDR3 DNA reads TGTGCCAGCAGCTTAGCGGGGGGACGGGGGTACGAGCAGTACTTC. Translated, it gives CASSLAGGRGYEQYF.

In the case of this clone: Other DNA variants within this sample encode the same CDR3. The V call is TRBV19, the J call TRBJ2-3; 7 bases map to TRBD2. The ends lost 4 bases at V and 3 bases at J; junction bases unmatched: 4. Germline V gene data show CDR1 as LNHDA and CDR2 as SQIVND (reference sequence). The CDR3 sequence is 14 residues long. The CDR3 region is CASSTERDTDTQYF. CDR3 coding DNA: TGTGCCAGTAGTACGGAGCGGGATACAGATACGCAGTATTTT. The variable domain in full, with the rest retrieved from reference TRBV19 and TRBJ2-3, is DGGITQSPKYLFRKEGQNVTLSCEQNLNHDAMYWYRQDPGQGLRLIYYSQIVNDFQKGDIAEGYSVSREKKESFPLTVTSAQKNPTAFYLCASSTERDTDTQYFGPGTRLTVL.

The chain couples TRBV7-9 to TRBJ2-3; 13 positions agree with TRBD2. The CDR3 sequence is 16 residues long. Germline CDR1 SEHNR, CDR2 FQNEAQ (reference sequence). The junction had 4 bases not matched to a gene; V was cut back by 5 bases and J by 2 bases. CDR3 in amino acids: CASSPGTSGATDTQYF. DNA of the CDR3: TGTGCCAGCAGCCCTGGGACTAGCGGGGCCACAGATACGCAGTATTTT.

As DNA, the CDR3 is TGTGCCAGCAGTTTGTTGACCGGGATGAACACCGGGGAGCTGTTTTTT. It is translated as CASSLLTGMNTGELFF. V gene TRBV27 combines with J gene TRBJ2-2; the D gene is possibly TRBD2 (5 bases). V lost 3 bases and J 1 base, leaving 12 bases between the germline ends. The CDR3 covers 16 residues. The germline gives CDR1 MNHEY, CDR2 SMNVEV (reference sequence).

A remark on this clone: The junction shows a germline mismatch at one end, possibly a read error. The CDR3 loop is CATSLGHGYTF. The CDR3 DNA reads as TGTGCCACCAGTTTGGGCCATGGCTACACCTTC. This rearrangement joins TRBV10-3 to TRBJ1-2, with D unresolved. The CDR3 sequence is 11 residues long. Germline-derived CDR1 and CDR2 are ENHRY and SYGVKD.

The V call is TRBV11-1, the J call TRBJ2-3; D might be TRBD2 (5 bases). With 2 bases removed from V and 4 bases from J, the gap between germline ends came to 10 bases. The CDR3 has 14 residues. The germline V gene has CDR1 SGHAT and CDR2 FQDESV (reference sequence). CDR3 protein: CASSLRRRSDTQYF. The CDR3 nucleotides read TGTGCCAGCAGCTTAAGGAGGAGGTCAGATACGCAGTATTTT.

The chain links TRBV4-3 to TRBJ2-2; possibly TRBD1 for D (6 bases). V gave up 1 base and J gave up 6 bases, with 9 bases separating them. The CDR3 consists of 14 residues. CDR1 LGHNA and CDR2 YSLEER come from the germline V gene. The chain's CDR3 is CASSQVGGSGELFF. The CDR3 nucleotides read TGCGCCAGCAGCCAAGTAGGGGGTTCCGGGGAGCTGTTTTTT.

Here the CDR3 DNA reads TGTGCCAGCAGCTTATCTAGTTCATTTCAGTTCTTC. It encodes CASSLSSSFQFF. The chain combines TRBV7-8 with TRBJ2-1; D is undetermined. The CDR3 length is 12 residues. V lost 2 bases to trimming and J lost 13 bases, with 12 bases between them. Germline V gene lookup returns CDR1 SGHVS and CDR2 FQNEAQ.